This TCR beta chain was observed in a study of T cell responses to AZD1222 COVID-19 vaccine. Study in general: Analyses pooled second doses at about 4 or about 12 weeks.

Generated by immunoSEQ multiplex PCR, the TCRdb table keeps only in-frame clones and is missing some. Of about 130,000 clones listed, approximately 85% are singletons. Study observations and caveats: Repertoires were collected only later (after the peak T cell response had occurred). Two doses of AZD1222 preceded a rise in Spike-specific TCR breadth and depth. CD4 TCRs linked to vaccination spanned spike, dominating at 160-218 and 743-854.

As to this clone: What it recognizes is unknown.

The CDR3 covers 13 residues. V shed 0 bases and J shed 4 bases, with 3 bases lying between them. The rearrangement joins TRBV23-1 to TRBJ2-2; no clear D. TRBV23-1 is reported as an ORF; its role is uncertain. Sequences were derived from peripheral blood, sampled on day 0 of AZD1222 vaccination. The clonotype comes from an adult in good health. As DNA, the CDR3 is TGCGCCAGCAGTCAATCTATCACCGGGGAGCTGTTTTTT. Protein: CASSQSITGELFF.